This T cell receptor beta chain was sequenced during a study of blood T cell repertoires in COVID-19. Overall study context: Acute-phase and convalescent COVID-19 samples originated in the United States, Italy and Spain. In each case, the material was cDNA or gDNA derived from T cells, B-cell-depleted T cells, or PBMCs.

With 0 bases clipped from V and 4 bases from J, the junction kept 3 bases outside the gene matches. Germline CDR1 reads SGHTA; CDR2 reads FQGTGA. The CDR3 is 15 residues long. Seattle-derived patients entered the study during active infection and were followed longitudinally. In the authors' workflow: For nucleated cells, counts were estimated from reference gene primer amplification. The method was immunoSEQ multiplex PCR; TCRdb's version includes in-frame clones alone and lacks a portion of them. For V, J and clone size, that table is used; D and trimming come from the DNA. The table includes more than 45,000 clones, 80% to 85% detected once.

The sequencing input was peripheral blood. The rearrangement links TRBV7-3 to TRBJ2-5; 9 nucleotides match TRBD2. The receptor was isolated from a man older than 75 with COVID-19, enrolled during active disease. As DNA, the CDR3 is TGTGCCAGCAGCTTAACTAGCGGGGGAGTAGAGACCCAGTACTTC. Its protein product is CASSLTSGGVETQYF.